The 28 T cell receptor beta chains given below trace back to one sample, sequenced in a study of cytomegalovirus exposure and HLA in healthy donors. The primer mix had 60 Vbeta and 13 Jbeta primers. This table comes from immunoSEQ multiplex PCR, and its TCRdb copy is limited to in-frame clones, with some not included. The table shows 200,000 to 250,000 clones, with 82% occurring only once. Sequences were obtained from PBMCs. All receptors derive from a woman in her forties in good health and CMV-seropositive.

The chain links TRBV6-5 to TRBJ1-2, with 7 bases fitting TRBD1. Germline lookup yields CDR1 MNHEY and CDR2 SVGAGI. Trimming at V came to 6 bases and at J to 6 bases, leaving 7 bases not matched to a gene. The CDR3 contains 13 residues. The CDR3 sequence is CASSFTGVNGYTF. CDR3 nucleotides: TGTGCCAGCAGCTTCACAGGGGTGAATGGCTACACCTTC.

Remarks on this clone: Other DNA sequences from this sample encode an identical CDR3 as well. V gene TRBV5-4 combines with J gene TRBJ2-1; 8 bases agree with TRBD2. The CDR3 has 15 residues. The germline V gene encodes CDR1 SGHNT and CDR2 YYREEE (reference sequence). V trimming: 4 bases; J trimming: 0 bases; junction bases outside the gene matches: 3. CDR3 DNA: TGTGCCAGCAGCCCCAGCGGGAGCTCCTACAATGAGCAGTTCTTC. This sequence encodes CASSPSGSSYNEQFF.

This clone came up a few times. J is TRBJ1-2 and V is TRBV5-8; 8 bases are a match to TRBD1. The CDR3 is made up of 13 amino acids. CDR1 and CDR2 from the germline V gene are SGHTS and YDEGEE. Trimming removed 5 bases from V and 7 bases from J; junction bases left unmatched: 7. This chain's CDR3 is CASSVDRVGGYTF. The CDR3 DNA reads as TGTGCCAGCAGTGTGGACAGGGTGGGTGGCTACACCTTC.

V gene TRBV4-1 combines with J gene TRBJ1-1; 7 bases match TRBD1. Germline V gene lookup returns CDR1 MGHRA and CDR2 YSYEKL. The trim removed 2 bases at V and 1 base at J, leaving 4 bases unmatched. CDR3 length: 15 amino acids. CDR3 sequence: CASSQPGQKNTEAFF. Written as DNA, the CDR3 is TGCGCCAGCAGCCAACCGGGACAGAAGAACACTGAAGCTTTCTTT.

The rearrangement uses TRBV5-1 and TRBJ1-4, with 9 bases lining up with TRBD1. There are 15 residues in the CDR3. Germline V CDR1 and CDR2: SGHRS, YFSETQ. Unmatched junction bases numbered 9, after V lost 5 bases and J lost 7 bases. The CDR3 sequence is CASRQTGGSGEKLFF. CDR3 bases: TGCGCCAGCAGGCAGACAGGGGGAAGTGGTGAAAAACTGTTTTTT.

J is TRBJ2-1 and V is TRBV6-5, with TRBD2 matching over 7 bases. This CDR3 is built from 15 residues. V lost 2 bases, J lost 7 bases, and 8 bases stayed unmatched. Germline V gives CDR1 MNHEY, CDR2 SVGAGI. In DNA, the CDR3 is TGTGCCAGCAGTTACAAGGCGGGAGTCAGGAATGAGCAGTTCTTC. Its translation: CASSYKAGVRNEQFF.

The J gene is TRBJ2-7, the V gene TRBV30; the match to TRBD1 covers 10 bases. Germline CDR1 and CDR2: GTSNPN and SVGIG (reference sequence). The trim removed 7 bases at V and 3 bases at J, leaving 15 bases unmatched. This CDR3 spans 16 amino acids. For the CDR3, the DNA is TGTGCCTCCAGGGACAGGGGAATTTCTGGCGTCTACGAGCAGTACTTC. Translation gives CASRDRGISGVYEQYF.

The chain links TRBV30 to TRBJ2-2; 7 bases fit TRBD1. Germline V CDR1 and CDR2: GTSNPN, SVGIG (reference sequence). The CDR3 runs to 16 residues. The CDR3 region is CGKGAAQRSSTGELFF. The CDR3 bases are TGTGGCAAGGGGGCAGCTCAAAGGTCGTCCACCGGGGAGCTGTTTTTT.

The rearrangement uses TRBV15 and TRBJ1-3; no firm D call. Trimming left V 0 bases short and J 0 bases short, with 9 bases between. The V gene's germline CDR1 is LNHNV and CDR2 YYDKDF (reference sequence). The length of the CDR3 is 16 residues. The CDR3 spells CATSRDRASSGNTIYF. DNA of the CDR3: TGTGCCACCAGCAGAGATAGAGCAAGCTCTGGAAACACCATATATTTT.

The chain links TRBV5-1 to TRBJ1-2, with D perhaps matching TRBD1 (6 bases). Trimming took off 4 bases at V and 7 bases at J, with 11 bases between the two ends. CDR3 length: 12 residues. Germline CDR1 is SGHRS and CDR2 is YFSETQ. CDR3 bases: TGCGCCAGCAGCGTCGACAGGTCTGGCTACACCTTC. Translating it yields CASSVDRSGYTF.

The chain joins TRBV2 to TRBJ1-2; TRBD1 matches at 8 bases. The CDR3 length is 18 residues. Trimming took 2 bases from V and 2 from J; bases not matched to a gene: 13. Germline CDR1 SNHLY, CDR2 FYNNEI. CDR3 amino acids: CASSESRQGAEKNYGYTF. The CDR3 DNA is TGTGCCAGCAGTGAAAGTCGGCAGGGGGCCGAGAAGAACTATGGCTACACCTTC.

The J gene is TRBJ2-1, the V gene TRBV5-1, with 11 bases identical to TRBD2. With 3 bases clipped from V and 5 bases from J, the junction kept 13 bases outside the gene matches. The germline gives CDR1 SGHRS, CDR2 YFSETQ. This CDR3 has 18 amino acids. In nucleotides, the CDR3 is TGCGCCAGCAGCTCGCGACTGGCTACTAGCGGGAGAAACAATGAGCAGTTCTTC. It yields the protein CASSSRLATSGRNNEQFF.

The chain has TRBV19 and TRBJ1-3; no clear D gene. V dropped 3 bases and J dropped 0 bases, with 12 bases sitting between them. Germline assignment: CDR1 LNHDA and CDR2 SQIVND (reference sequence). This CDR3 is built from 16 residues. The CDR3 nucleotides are TGTGCCAGTAGTATTGGTCAGAAAATCTCTGGAAACACCATATATTTT. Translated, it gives CASSIGQKISGNTIYF. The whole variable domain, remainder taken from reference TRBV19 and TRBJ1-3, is DGGITQSPKYLFRKEGQNVTLSCEQNLNHDAMYWYRQDPGQGLRLIYYSQIVNDFQKGDIAEGYSVSREKKESFPLTVTSAQKNPTAFYLCASSIGQKISGNTIYFGEGSWLTVV.

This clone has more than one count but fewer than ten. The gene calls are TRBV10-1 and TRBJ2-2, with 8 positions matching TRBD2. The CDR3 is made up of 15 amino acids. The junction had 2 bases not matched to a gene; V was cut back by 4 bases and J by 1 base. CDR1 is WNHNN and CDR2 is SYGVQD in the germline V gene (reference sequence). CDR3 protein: CASSALAGNTGELFF. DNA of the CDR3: TGCGCCAGCAGTGCTCTAGCGGGGAACACCGGGGAGCTGTTTTTT.

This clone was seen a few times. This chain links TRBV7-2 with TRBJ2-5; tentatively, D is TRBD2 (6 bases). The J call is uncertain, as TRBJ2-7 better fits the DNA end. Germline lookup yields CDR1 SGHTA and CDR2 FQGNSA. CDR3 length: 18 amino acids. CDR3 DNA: TGTGCCAGCAGCTTAATAAGTTGGGGGGAGTCAAGCTCCTACGAGCAGTACTTC. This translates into CASSLISWGESSSYEQYF.

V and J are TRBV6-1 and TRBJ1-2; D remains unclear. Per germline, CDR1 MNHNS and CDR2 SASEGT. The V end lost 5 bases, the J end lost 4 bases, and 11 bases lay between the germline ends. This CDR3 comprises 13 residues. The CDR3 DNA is TGTGCCAGCAGTAGGAGGAATAGCTATGGCTACACCTTC. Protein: CASSRRNSYGYTF.

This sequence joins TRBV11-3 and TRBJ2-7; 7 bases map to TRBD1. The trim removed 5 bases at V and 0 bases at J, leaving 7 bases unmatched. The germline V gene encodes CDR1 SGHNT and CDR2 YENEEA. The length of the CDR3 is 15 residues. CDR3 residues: CASSRDSLSSYEQYF. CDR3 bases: TGTGCCAGCAGCCGGGACAGCCTTTCCTCCTACGAGCAGTACTTC.

CDR3 coding DNA: TGTGCCAGCAGTGCCTACAGGAGACCTACGGGAAACACCATATATTTT. Translated: CASSAYRRPTGNTIYF. V is TRBV28 and J is TRBJ1-3; TRBD1 might be the D (5 bases). CDR3 size: 16 residues. CDR1 and CDR2 (germline): MDHEN, SYDVKM. Trimming removed 5 bases at V and 4 bases at J, with 18 bases between.

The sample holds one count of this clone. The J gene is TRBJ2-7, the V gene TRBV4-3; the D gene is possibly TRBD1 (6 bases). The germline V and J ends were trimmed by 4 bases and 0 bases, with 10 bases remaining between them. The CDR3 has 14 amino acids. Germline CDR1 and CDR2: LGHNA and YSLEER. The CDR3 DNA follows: TGCGCCAGCAGCCTCACAGGGAGCTCCTACGAGCAGTACTTC. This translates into CASSLTGSSYEQYF.

CDR3 amino acids: CASSLDQLSEQYF. CDR3 in DNA: TGTGCCAGCAGCTTAGATCAACTTTCTGAGCAGTACTTC. The chain uses TRBV11-3 and TRBJ2-7, with D unclear. CDR3 length: 13 amino acids. Germline-derived CDR1 and CDR2 are SGHNT and YENEEA. V was clipped by 0 bases and J by 7 bases, with 10 bases between them. Full variable domain (remainder filled in from reference TRBV11-3 and TRBJ2-7): EAGVVQSPRYKIIEKKQPVAFWCNPISGHNTLYWYLQNLGQGPELLIRYENEEAVDDSQLPKDRFSAERLKGVDSTLKIQPAELGDSAVYLCASSLDQLSEQYFGPGTRLTVT.

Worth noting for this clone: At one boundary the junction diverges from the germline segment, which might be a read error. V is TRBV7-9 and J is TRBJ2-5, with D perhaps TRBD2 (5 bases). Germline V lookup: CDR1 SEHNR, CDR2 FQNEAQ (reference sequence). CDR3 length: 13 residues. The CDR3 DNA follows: TGTTCCAGCAGCCGGGGTGGTGGAGAGACCCAGTACTTC. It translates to CSSSRGGGETQYF.

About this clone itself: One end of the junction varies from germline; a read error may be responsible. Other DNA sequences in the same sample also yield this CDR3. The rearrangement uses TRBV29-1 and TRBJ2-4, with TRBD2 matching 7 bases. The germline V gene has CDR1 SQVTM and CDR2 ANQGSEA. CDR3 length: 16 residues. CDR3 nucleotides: TGCAGCGTTGAAGAGGGGAGGGCGGTATCCAAAAACATCCAGTACTTC. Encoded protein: CSVEEGRAVSKNIQYF.

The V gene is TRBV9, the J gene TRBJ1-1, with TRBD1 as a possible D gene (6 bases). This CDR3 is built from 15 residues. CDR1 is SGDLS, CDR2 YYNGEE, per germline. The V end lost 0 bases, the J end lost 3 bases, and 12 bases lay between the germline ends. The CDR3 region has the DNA TGTGCCAGCAGCGTAGTACCCGGACAGCACACTGAAGCTTTCTTT. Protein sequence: CASSVVPGQHTEAFF. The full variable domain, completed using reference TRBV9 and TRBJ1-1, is DSGVTQTPKHLITATGQRVTLRCSPRSGDLSVYWYQQSLDQGLQFLIQYYNGEERAKGNILERFSAQQFPDLHSELNLSSLELGDSALYFCASSVVPGQHTEAFFGQGTRLTVV.

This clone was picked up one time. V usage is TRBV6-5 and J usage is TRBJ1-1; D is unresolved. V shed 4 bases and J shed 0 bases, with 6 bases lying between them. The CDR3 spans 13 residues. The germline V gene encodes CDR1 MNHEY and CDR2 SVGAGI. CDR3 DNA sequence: TGTGCCAGCAGTTGGCGGATGAACACTGAAGCTTTCTTT. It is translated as CASSWRMNTEAFF.

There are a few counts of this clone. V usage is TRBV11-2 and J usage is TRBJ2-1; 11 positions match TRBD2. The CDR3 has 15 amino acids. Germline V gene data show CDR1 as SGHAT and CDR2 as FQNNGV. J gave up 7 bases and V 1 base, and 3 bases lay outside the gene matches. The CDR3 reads CASSLVLAGGNEQFF. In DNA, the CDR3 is TGTGCCAGCAGCTTAGTGCTAGCGGGGGGAAATGAGCAGTTCTTC.

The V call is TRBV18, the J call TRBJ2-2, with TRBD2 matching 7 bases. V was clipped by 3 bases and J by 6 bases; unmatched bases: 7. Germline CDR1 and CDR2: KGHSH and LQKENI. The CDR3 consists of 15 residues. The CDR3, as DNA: TGTGCCAGCTCACCGGGCGGGGGACTCGCCGGGGAGCTGTTTTTT. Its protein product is CASSPGGGLAGELFF. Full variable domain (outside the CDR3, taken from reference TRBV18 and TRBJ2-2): NAGVMQNPRHLVRRRGQEARLRCSPMKGHSHVYWYRQLPEEGLKFMVYLQKENIIDESGMPKERFSAEFPKEGPSILRIQQVVRGDSAAYFCASSPGGGLAGELFFGEGSRLTVL.

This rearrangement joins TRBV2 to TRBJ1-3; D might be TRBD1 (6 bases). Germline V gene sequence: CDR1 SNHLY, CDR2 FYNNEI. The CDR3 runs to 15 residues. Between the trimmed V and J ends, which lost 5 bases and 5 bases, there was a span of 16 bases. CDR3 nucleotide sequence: TGTGCCAGCAGTCCCCCGGGACATGATCGAAACACCATATATTTT. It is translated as CASSPPGHDRNTIYF.

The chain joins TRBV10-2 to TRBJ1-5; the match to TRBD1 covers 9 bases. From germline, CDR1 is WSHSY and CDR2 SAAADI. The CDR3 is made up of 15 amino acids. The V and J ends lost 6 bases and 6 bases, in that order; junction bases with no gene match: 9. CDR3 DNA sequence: TGCGCCAGCAGCCCGGGACAGGGAGTTAGTCAGCCCCAGCATTTT. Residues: CASSPGQGVSQPQHF.